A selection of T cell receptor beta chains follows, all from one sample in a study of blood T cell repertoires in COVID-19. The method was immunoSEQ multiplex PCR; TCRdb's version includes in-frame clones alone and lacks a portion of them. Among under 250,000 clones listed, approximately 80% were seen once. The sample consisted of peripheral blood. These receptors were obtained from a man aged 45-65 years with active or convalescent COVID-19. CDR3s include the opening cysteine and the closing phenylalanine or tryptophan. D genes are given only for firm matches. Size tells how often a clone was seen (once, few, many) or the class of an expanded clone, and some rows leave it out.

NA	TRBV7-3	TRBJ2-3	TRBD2	CASSQAGLVTDTQYF	TGTGCCAGCAGCCAAGCGGGGTTGGTTACAGATACGCAGTATTTT
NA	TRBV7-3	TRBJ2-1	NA	CASSLMAGSSYNEQFF	TGTGCCAGCAGCTTAATGGCTGGCTCCTCCTACAATGAGCAGTTCTTC
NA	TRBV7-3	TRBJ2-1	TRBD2	CASSPGTSRYNEQFF	TGTGCCAGCAGCCCCGGGACTAGCAGGTACAATGAGCAGTTCTTC
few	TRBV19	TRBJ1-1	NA	CASRDNREGTEAFF	TGTGCCAGTAGGGATAACAGGGAGGGCACTGAAGCTTTCTTT
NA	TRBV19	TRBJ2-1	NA	CASSSPGSLSYNEQFF	TGTGCCAGTAGTTCTCCCGGGAGTCTCTCCTACAATGAGCAGTTCTTC
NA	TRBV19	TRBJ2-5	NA	CASSISTVQETQYF	TGTGCCAGTAGTATAAGTACAGTTCAAGAGACCCAGTACTTC
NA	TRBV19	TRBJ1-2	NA	CASSIGDSDYYGYTF	TGTGCCAGTAGTATAGGCGACAGCGATTACTATGGCTACACCTTC
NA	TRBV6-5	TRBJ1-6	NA	CASNGAYSPLHF	TGTGCCAGCAACGGTGCCTATTCACCCCTCCACTTT
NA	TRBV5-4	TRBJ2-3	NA	CASSWQGGGPDTQYF	TGTGCCAGCAGCTGGCAGGGCGGTGGTCCAGATACGCAGTATTTT
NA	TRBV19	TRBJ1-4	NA	CASSIPQGRADEKLFF	TGTGCCAGTAGTATACCCCAGGGAAGGGCCGATGAAAAACTGTTTTTT
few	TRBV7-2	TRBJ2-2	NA	CASSLEGVGTGELFF	TGTGCCAGCAGCTTAGAAGGGGTAGGCACCGGGGAGCTGTTTTTT
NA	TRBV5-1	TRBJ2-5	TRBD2	CASSLIGLAGAAQETQYF	TGCGCCAGCAGCTTGATAGGTCTAGCGGGAGCGGCTCAAGAGACCCAGTACTTC
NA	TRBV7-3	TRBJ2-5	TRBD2	CASSRGGRAQETQYF	TGTGCCAGCAGCCGCGGGGGGCGGGCGCAAGAGACCCAGTACTTC
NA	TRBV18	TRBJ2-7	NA	CASSPPSSPYEQYF	TGTGCCAGCTCACCACCAAGTAGCCCCTACGAGCAGTACTTC
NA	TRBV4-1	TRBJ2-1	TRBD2	CASSQPTSGRVNEQFF	TGCGCCAGCAGCCAGCCAACTAGCGGGAGAGTCAATGAGCAGTTCTTC
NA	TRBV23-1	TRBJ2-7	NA	CASSPREQYF	TGCGCCAGCAGTCCCCGCGAGCAGTACTTC
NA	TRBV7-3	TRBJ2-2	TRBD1	CASSRTGVGELFF	TGTGCCAGCAGTCGGACAGGGGTCGGGGAGCTGTTTTTT
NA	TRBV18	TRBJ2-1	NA	CASSPSGAGSDEQFF	TGTGCCAGCTCACCATCCGGCGCAGGGTCCGATGAGCAGTTCTTC
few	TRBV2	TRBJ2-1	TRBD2	CASSEARLAGRNEQFF	TGTGCCAGCAGTGAGGCTAGGCTAGCGGGACGCAATGAGCAGTTCTTC
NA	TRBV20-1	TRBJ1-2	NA	CSARRGYGYTF	TGCAGTGCTAGGCGGGGCTATGGCTACACCTTC
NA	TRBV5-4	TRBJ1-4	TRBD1	CASSLRTGDEKLFF	TGTGCCAGCAGCCTGAGGACAGGGGATGAAAAACTGTTTTTT
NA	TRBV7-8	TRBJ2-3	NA	CASSVRDTQYF	TGTGCCAGCAGCGTGCGTGATACGCAGTATTTT
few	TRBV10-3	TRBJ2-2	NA	CAISHSGNTGELFF	TGTGCCATCAGTCATAGCGGGAACACCGGGGAGCTGTTTTTT
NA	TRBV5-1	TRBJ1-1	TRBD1	CASGRQGTQGTEAFF	TGCGCCAGCGGACGACAGGGGACCCAGGGCACTGAAGCTTTCTTT
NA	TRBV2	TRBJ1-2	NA	CASSERVGYTF	TGTGCCAGCAGTGAACGGGTAGGCTACACCTTC
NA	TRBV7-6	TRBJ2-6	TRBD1	CASSPGQGPSGANVLTF	TGTGCCAGCAGCCCGGGACAGGGCCCCTCTGGGGCCAACGTCCTGACTTTC
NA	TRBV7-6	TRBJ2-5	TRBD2	CASSLVGSGSGETQYF	TGTGCCAGCAGCTTAGTGGGTAGCGGGAGCGGGGAGACCCAGTACTTC
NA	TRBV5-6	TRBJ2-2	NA	CASSSQGDGELFF	TGTGCCAGCAGCTCACAGGGTGACGGGGAGCTGTTTTTT